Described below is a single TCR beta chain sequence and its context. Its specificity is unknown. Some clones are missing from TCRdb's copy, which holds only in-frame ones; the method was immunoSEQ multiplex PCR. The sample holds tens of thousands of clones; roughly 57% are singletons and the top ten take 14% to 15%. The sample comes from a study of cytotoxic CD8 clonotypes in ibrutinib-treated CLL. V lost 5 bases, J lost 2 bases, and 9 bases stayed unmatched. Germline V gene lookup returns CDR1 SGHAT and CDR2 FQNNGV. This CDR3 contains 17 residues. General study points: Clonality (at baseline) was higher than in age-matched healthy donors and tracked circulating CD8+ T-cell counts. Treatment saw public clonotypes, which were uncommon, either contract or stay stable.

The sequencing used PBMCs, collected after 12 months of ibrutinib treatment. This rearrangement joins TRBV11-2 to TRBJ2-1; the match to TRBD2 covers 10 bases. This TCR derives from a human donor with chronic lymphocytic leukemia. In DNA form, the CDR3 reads TGTGCCAGCAGCCGTGGCAGCGGGAGGGGGACCTACAATGAGCAGTTCTTC. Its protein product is CASSRGSGRGTYNEQFF.